This T cell receptor (beta chain) was captured by sequencing in a study of T cells in Graves' hyperthyroidism and ophthalmopathy. Across the whole study: It was at initial diagnosis, before any treatment, that peripheral blood was collected. General study points: Ophthalmopathy, as predicted by the model, came a median about seven months after the prediction.

This clonotype was seen a handful of times. Its antigen is unknown. Germline assignment: CDR1 DFQATT and CDR2 SNEGSKA (reference sequence). This CDR3 has 18 residues. The V gene end was trimmed by 6 bases and the J gene end by 8 bases; junction bases not matched to a gene: 24. Absence of ophthalmopathy progression within 18 months defined stable Graves' hyperthyroidism. The source material, RNA transcripts, was used to amplify TCR beta CDR3 regions. TCR CDR3 underwent first-round RT-PCR with the HTBI primer set. TCRdb independently ran MiXCR on the multiplex PCR reads; one entry per CDR3 protein. There are hundreds of thousands of distinct CDR3 sequences in the sample; 16% occur only once, and around 19% lies in the top ten.

J is TRBJ1-2 and V is TRBV20-1; the match to TRBD1 covers 10 bases. Sequenced input: blood. This clonotype originated in a woman aged 18-35 years with Graves' hyperthyroidism. CDR3 DNA: TGCAGTGCCTCTCTTCGGGGCTCACTGTGGGGACAGGGGTCCGGCTACACCTTC. Protein: CSASLRGSLWGQGSGYTF.